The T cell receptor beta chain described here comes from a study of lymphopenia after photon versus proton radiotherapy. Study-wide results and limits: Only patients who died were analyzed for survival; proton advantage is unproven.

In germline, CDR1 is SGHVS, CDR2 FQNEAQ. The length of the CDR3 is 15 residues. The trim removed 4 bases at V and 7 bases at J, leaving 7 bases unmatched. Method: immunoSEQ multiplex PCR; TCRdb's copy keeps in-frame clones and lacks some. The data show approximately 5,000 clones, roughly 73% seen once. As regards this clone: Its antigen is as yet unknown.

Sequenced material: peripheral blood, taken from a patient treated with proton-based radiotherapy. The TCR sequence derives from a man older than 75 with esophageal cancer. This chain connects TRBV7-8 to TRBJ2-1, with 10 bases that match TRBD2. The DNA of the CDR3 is TGTGCCAGCAGCTCCCAGCGGGGGGGCCGTAATGAGCAGTTCTTC. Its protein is CASSSQRGGRNEQFF. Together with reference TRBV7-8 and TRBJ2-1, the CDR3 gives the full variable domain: GAGVSQSPRYKVAKRGQDVALRCDPISGHVSLFWYQQALGQGPEFLTYFQNEAQLDKSGLPSDRFFAERPEGSVSTLKIQRTQQEDSAVYLCASSSQRGGRNEQFFGPGTRLTVL.